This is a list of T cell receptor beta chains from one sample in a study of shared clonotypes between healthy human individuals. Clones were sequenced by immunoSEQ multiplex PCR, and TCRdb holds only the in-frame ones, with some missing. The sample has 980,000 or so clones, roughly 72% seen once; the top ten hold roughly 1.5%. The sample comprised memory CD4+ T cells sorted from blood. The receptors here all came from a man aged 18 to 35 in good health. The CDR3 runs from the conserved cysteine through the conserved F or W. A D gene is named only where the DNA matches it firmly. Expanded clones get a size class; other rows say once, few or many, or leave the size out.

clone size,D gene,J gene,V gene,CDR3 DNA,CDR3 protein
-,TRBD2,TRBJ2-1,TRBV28,TGTGCCATCCTTCCTCTAGCGGGGGCTTCCTACAATGAGCAGTTCTTC,CAILPLAGASYNEQFF
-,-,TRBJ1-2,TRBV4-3,TGCGCCAGCAGCCAAGATGCGAGAGGGAGAAACTATGGCTACACCTTC,CASSQDARGRNYGYTF
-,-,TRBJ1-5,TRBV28,TGTGCCAGCAGTTCAAGGGGTTTTAGCAATCAGCCCCAGCATTTT,CASSSRGFSNQPQHF
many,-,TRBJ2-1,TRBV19,TGTGCCAGTAGTATCTCTAGACAGGCCGCGAATGAGCAGTTCTTC,CASSISRQAANEQFF
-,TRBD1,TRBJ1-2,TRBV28,TGTGCCAGCAGCTTCCCCGGACAGGGTGGCTATGGCTACACCTTC,CASSFPGQGGYGYTF
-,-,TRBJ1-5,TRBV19,TGTGCCAGTAGTATAGCGGCTAGCAATCAGCCCCAGCATTTT,CASSIAASNQPQHF
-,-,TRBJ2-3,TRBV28,TGTGCCAGCAGTGAGACAGATACGCAGTATTTT,CASSETDTQYF
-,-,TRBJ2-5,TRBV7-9,TGTGCCAGCAGCTCCCGACCTCGAGGGGCTCAAGAGACCCAGTACTTC,CASSSRPRGAQETQYF
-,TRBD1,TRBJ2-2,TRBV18,TGTGCCAGCTCACGCGGACAGGGTTGGACCGGGGAGCTGTTTTTT,CASSRGQGWTGELFF
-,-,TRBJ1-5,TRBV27,TGTGCCAGCAGTTTATCGAGGTCCGACAATCAGCCCCAGCATTTT,CASSLSRSDNQPQHF